A single sample gave rise to the 17 T cell receptor beta chains below, sequenced in a study of shared clonotypes between healthy human individuals. Produced via immunoSEQ multiplex PCR; TCRdb's table is partial and in-frame only. This table holds over a million clones, about 76% found once. Sequencing input: memory CD4+ T cells sorted from blood. Specified subset: CD45RA-negative fraction. Receptor source: a man aged 18 to 35 in good health.

The chain uses TRBV6-1 and TRBJ2-5; 9 nucleotides match TRBD1. Germline V gene lookup returns CDR1 MNHNS and CDR2 SASEGT. The CDR3 runs 17 residues. V lost 4 bases and J lost 5; bases outside the gene matches: 14. CDR3 sequence (DNA): TGTGCCAGCAGTGGCGGGGACAGGGTTTCCGTGGGGGAGACCCAGTACTTC. Translated: CASSGGDRVSVGETQYF.

The chain has TRBV27 and TRBJ2-2, with 10 bases matching TRBD2. CDR1 and CDR2 from the germline V gene are MNHEY and SMNVEV (reference sequence). Trimming at V came to 3 bases and at J to 6 bases, leaving 10 bases not matched to a gene. The CDR3 spans 17 residues. The CDR3 is CASSFPKLAGIPGELFF. The CDR3 DNA reads TGTGCCAGCAGTTTCCCGAAACTAGCGGGGATCCCCGGGGAGCTGTTTTTT.

The chain couples TRBV15 to TRBJ2-1; 10 bases agree with TRBD1. V lost 0 bases, J lost 6 bases, and 5 bases stayed unmatched. Germline CDR1 LNHNV, CDR2 YYDKDF (reference sequence). This CDR3 contains 16 residues. CDR3 protein: CATSRDRRDRGNEQFF. The CDR3 DNA is TGTGCCACCAGCAGAGATCGGAGGGACAGGGGCAATGAGCAGTTCTTC. Drawing the rest from reference TRBV15 and TRBJ2-1, the complete variable domain is DAMVIQNPRYQVTQFGKPVTLSCSQTLNHNVMYWYQQKSSQAPKLLFHYYDKDFNNEADTPDNFQSRRPNTSFCFLDIRSPGLGDTAMYLCATSRDRRDRGNEQFFGPGTRLTVL.

CDR3 region: CASSPRTASTDTQYF. In nucleotides, the CDR3 is TGTGCCAGCAGCCCCCGGACAGCGTCCACAGATACGCAGTATTTT. The chain joins TRBV7-2 to TRBJ2-3; D is perhaps TRBD1 (6 bases). Trimming took 5 bases from V and 2 from J, leaving 14 bases between them. From germline, CDR1 is SGHTA and CDR2 FQGNSA. The CDR3 loop spans 15 amino acids. Drawing the rest from reference TRBV7-2 and TRBJ2-3, the complete variable domain is GAGVSQSPSNKVTEKGKDVELRCDPISGHTALYWYRQSLGQGLEFLIYFQGNSAPDKSGLPSDRFSAERTGGSVSTLTIQRTQQEDSAVYLCASSPRTASTDTQYFGPGTRLTVL.

The chain recombines TRBV10-3 with TRBJ2-6; 8 bases match TRBD2. Germline V gene data show CDR1 as ENHRY and CDR2 as SYGVKD. This CDR3 spans 16 amino acids. V lost 11 bases, J lost 0 bases, and 9 bases stayed unmatched. The CDR3 reads CAATGGASSGANVLTF. In DNA, the CDR3 is TGTGCCGCGACGGGGGGGGCCAGCTCTGGGGCCAACGTCCTGACTTTC.

The chain joins TRBV5-1 to TRBJ2-3; TRBD2 matches 8 bases. V shed 2 bases, J shed 1 base, and the junction held 6 bases outside the gene matches. The CDR3 covers 16 residues. Germline V gene sequence: CDR1 SGHRS, CDR2 YFSETQ. CDR3 in DNA: TGCGCCAGCAGCTTTTCCGGGACTAGTCGCACAGATACGCAGTATTTT. Protein: CASSFSGTSRTDTQYF.

The chain has TRBV9 and TRBJ1-6; 7 bases match TRBD1. This CDR3 contains 15 residues. Unmatched junction bases numbered 5, after V lost 3 bases and J lost 5 bases. The germline CDR1 and CDR2 sequences are SGDLS and YYNGEE. The CDR3 region is CASSDQGVNNSPLHF. The CDR3, as DNA: TGTGCCAGCAGCGACCAGGGGGTCAATAATTCACCCCTCCACTTT.

V gene TRBV5-4 combines with J gene TRBJ2-7; 7 nucleotides agree with TRBD2. Germline trimming cut 3 bases from V and 2 bases from J; bases unmatched to any gene: 8. This CDR3 has 15 amino acids. The germline gives CDR1 SGHNT, CDR2 YYREEE (reference sequence). DNA of the CDR3: TGTGCCAGCAGCTCCAGCGGGACCCCCCCCTACGAGCAGTACTTC. It translates to CASSSSGTPPYEQYF.

This rearrangement joins TRBV5-4 to TRBJ1-1, with D tentatively TRBD1 (5 bases). V shed 1 base and J shed 6 bases, with 13 bases lying between them. Germline V gene sequence: CDR1 SGHNT, CDR2 YYREEE (reference sequence). The CDR3 consists of 14 residues. The CDR3 loop is CASSLKGNWAEAFF. CDR3 in DNA: TGTGCCAGCAGCTTGAAGGGGAATTGGGCTGAAGCTTTCTTT.

This chain connects TRBV1 to TRBJ2-5. TRBV1 is given as a pseudogene. This CDR3 comprises 12 residues. The CDR3: CTSSQPAETQYF. The CDR3 DNA reads as TGCACCAGCAGCCAACCTGCAGAGACCCAGTACTTC.

V usage is TRBV27 and J usage is TRBJ1-4; possible D gene TRBD1, 5 bases. CDR3 length: 13 amino acids. V lost 4 bases, J lost 4 bases, and 7 bases lay in between. Per the germline V gene, CDR1 is MNHEY and CDR2 is SMNVEV (reference sequence). The CDR3 spells CASSSRVNEKLFF. The CDR3 bases are TGTGCCAGCAGTTCCAGGGTTAATGAAAAACTGTTTTTT.

The chain uses TRBV11-2 and TRBJ1-6; the D gene is possibly TRBD1 (5 bases). V lost 3 bases and J 0 bases, leaving 9 bases between the germline ends. Germline lookup yields CDR1 SGHAT and CDR2 FQNNGV. The CDR3 runs 16 residues. The CDR3 region has the DNA TGTGCCAGCAGCTTGGCAGGGAGCTCCTATAATTCACCCCTCCACTTT. Amino acid sequence: CASSLAGSSYNSPLHF.

This clone has just one count. The chain links TRBV7-9 to TRBJ2-5, with 9 bases fitting TRBD2. Losses at the gene ends were 6 bases for V and 2 bases for J; bases not matched to a gene: 4. This CDR3 contains 14 residues. Germline lookup yields CDR1 SEHNR and CDR2 FQNEAQ (reference sequence). CDR3 in DNA: TGTGCCAGCAGTCGTCTAGCGGGACAAGAGACCCAGTACTTC. This encodes CASSRLAGQETQYF.

This chain connects TRBV6-6 to TRBJ1-2, with 11 bases matching TRBD1. Germline V gene data show CDR1 as MNHNY and CDR2 as SVGAGI (reference sequence). J lost 2 bases, V lost 6 bases, and 5 bases had no gene match. This CDR3 has 15 residues. The chain's CDR3 is CASSYGQGANYGYTF. The DNA for the CDR3 is TGTGCCAGCAGCTACGGACAGGGGGCAAACTATGGCTACACCTTC.

This clone has just one count. V usage is TRBV2 and J usage is TRBJ2-3, with TRBD2 identical over 13 bases. Germline V CDR1 and CDR2: SNHLY, FYNNEI. J gave up 5 bases and V 9 bases, and 5 bases lay outside the gene matches. The CDR3 spans 14 residues. The DNA of the CDR3 is TGTGCCAGTGGACTAGCGGGAGTTGAAGATACGCAGTATTTT. The encoded protein is CASGLAGVEDTQYF.

In DNA form, the CDR3 reads TGTGCCATCAGTGAGACGGACAGGGGGAGGTACGAGCAGTACTTC. It codes for CAISETDRGRYEQYF. The rearrangement links TRBV10-3 to TRBJ2-7; TRBD1 matches 10 bases. The J segment lost 4 bases and the V segment lost 2 bases, leaving 5 bases of the junction unmatched. The V gene's germline CDR1 is ENHRY and CDR2 SYGVKD. The CDR3 extends over 15 amino acids.

In its sample, this clone was seen a few times. V usage is TRBV28 and J usage is TRBJ2-7; D is perhaps TRBD1 (7 bases). CDR1 MDHEN and CDR2 SYDVKM come from the germline V gene. Trimming stripped 2 bases from V and 2 bases from J, with 13 bases between. The CDR3 has 15 residues. CDR3 amino acids: CASSLAGQTTYEQYF. The CDR3 bases are TGTGCCAGCAGTTTAGCGGGACAGACGACCTACGAGCAGTACTTC.